The sequence of this TCR beta chain was determined in a study of post-analysis software for immune sequencing data. As concerns this clonotype: Antigen specificity is unknown.

The TCR beta cDNA libraries contained unique molecular identifiers. From the PCR reads, TCRdb called clonotypes with MiXCR, one entry per CDR3 protein. The table lists roughly 410,000 distinct CDR3 sequences, roughly 36% of them singletons. The CDR3 runs to 13 residues. With V trimmed by 4 bases and J by 6 bases, 2 bases remained unmatched. From germline, CDR1 is KGHSH and CDR2 LQKENI. Points from the study as a whole: Roughly 5 TRBV segments, TRBV5-6, TRBV5-1 and TRBV20-1 among them, were found more frequent in patients than controls.

Sequencing was performed on blood. This chain uses TRBV18 with TRBJ1-4, with TRBD1 identical over 7 bases. The TCR sequence derives from a girl under 18 with multiple sclerosis. The CDR3 protein is CASSRGTDEKLFF. The DNA of the CDR3 is TGTGCCAGCTCACGCGGGACAGATGAAAAACTGTTTTTT.